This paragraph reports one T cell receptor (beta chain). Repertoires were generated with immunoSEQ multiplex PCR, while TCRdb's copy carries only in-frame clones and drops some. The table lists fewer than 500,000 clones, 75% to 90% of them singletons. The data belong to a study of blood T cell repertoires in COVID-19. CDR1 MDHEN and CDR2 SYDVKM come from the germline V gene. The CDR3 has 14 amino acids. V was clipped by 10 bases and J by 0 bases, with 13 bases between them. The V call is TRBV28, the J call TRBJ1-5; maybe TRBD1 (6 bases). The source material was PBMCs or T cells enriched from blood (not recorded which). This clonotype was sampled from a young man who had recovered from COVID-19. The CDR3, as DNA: TGTGCCACCACGGGACACTATAGCAATCAGCCCCAGCATTTT. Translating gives CATTGHYSNQPQHF.